Presented here are 6 T cell receptor beta chains from one specimen sequenced in a study of T cells after posttransplantation cyclophosphamide. TCRdb's copy holds only in-frame clones and misses some; the assay was immunoSEQ multiplex PCR. There are 40,000 to 60,000 clones in the sample, none observed a single time. Sequenced material: PBMCs. These TCRs come from a man aged 40-50 years in good health, CMV-negative, and a related stem cell transplant donor.

Ten or more counts support this clone. The rearrangement uses TRBV6-5 and TRBJ1-4; D is unresolved. This CDR3 comprises 15 residues. Germline loops: CDR1 MNHEY, CDR2 SVGAGI. Trimming took 5 bases from V and 8 from J, leaving 18 bases between them. The CDR3 is CASSGVPGILEKLFF. The CDR3 region has the DNA TGTGCCAGCAGTGGGGTCCCGGGGATACTCGAAAAACTGTTTTTT.

This clone has ten or more counts. The J gene is TRBJ2-7, the V gene TRBV2, with a possible D match to TRBD2 (5 bases). The CDR3 is made up of 13 amino acids. V shed 11 bases and J shed 4 bases, with 18 bases lying between them. CDR1 is SNHLY, CDR2 FYNNEI, per germline. The CDR3 spells CAVLAGAPYEQYF. In nucleotides, the CDR3 is TGTGCCGTTCTGGCGGGTGCCCCTTACGAGCAGTACTTC.

This clone was observed many times. The J gene is TRBJ2-2, the V gene TRBV21-1; TRBD1 is the table's D call, not checked against the DNA. TRBV21-1 is a recognized pseudogene. The CDR3 loop spans 14 amino acids. CDR3 nucleotide sequence: TGTGCCAGCAGCAAACCCCCAGGGTCCGGGGAGCTGTTTTTT. Translated: CASSKPPGSGELFF.

This clone was picked up many times. The chain has TRBV19 and TRBJ2-1; the match to TRBD1 covers 9 bases. CDR1 and CDR2 from the germline V gene are LNHDA and SQIVND (reference sequence). V gave up 6 bases and J gave up 5 bases; unmatched junction bases: 11. This CDR3 is 16 amino acids long. The DNA of the CDR3 is TGTGCCAGTAGCCTAGCCGGGACAGGGAATCACAATGAGCAGTTCTTC. The encoded protein is CASSLAGTGNHNEQFF.

This clone was counted many times. For the CDR3, the DNA is TGTGCCAGCAGCCGAGGAATGATTAGCAATCAGCCCCAGCATTTT. Its translation is CASSRGMISNQPQHF. The chain joins TRBV7-2 to TRBJ1-5; no reliable D call. V lost 5 bases and J 0 bases, leaving 11 bases between the germline ends. The length of the CDR3 is 15 residues. The V gene's germline CDR1 is SGHTA and CDR2 FQGNSA.

This clone has at least ten counts. V gene TRBV5-5 combines with J gene TRBJ2-2; the match to TRBD2 covers 7 bases. This CDR3 is built from 15 residues. Germline values: CDR1 SGHKS, CDR2 YYEKEE (reference sequence). J lost 3 bases, V lost 0 bases, and 2 bases had no gene match. The CDR3 sequence: CASSLGGSDTGELFF. The CDR3 coding sequence is TGTGCCAGCAGCTTGGGCGGGAGCGACACCGGGGAGCTGTTTTTT.